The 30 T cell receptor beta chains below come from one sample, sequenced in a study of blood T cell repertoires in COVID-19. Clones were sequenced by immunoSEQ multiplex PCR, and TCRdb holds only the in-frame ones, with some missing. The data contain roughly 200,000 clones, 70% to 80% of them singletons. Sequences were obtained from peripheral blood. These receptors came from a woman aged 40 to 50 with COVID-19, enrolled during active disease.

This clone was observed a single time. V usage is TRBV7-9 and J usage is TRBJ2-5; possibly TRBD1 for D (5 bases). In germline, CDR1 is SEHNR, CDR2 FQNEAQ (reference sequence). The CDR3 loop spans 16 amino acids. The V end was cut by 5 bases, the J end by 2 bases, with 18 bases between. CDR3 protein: CASSTLGAGLQETQYF. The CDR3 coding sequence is TGTGCCAGCAGCACTCTTGGGGCAGGGCTACAAGAGACCCAGTACTTC.

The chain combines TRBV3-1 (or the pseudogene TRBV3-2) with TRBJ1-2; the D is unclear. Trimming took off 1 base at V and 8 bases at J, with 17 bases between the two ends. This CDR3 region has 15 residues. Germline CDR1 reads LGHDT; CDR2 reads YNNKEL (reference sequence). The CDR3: CASSQGGLAPGGYTF. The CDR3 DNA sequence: TGTGCCAGCAGCCAAGGAGGCCTGGCCCCCGGAGGCTACACCTTC.

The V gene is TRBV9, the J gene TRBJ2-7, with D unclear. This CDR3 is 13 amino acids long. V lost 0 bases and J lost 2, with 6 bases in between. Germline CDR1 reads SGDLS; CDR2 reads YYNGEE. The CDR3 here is CASSVAPAYEQYF. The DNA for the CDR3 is TGTGCCAGCAGCGTAGCCCCTGCCTACGAGCAGTACTTC.

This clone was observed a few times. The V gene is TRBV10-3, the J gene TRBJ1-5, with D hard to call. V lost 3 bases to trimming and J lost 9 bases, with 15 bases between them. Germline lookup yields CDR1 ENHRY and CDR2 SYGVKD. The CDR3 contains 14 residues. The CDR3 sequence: CAISDTTSGGPQHF. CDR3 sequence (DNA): TGTGCCATCAGTGATACCACATCGGGAGGGCCCCAGCATTTT.

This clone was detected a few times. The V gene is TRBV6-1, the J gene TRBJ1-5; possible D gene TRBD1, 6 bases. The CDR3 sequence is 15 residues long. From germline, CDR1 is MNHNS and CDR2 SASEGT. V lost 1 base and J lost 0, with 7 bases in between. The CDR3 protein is CASSEGQVSNQPQHF. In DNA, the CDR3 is TGTGCCAGCAGTGAAGGACAGGTTAGCAATCAGCCCCAGCATTTT.

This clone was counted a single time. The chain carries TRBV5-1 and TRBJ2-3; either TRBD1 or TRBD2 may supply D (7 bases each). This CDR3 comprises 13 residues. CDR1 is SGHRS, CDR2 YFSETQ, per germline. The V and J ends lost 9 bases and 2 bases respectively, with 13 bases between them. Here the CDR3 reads CATRGGYTDTQYF. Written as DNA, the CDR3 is TGCGCCACCAGGGGGGGATACACAGATACGCAGTATTTT.

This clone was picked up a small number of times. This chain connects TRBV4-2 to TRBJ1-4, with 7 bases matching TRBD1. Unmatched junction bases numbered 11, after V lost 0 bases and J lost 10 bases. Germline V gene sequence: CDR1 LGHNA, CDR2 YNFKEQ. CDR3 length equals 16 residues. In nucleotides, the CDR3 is TGTGCCAGCAGCCAAGACAGCACGGGACAGTTACGAAAACTGTTTTTT. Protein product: CASSQDSTGQLRKLFF.

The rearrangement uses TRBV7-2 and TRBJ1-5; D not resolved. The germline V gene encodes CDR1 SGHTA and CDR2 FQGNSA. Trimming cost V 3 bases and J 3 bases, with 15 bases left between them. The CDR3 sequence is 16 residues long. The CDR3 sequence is CASSLFPRLDNQPQHF. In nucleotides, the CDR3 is TGTGCCAGCAGCTTGTTTCCCAGGCTCGACAATCAGCCCCAGCATTTT.

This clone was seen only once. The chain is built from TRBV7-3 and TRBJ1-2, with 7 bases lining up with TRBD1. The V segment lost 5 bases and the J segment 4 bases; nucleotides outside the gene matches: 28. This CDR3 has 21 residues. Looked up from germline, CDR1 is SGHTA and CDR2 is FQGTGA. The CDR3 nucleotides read TGTGCCAGCAGCCCGATTGGGGCAGGGGGTTCTGCACTAACTCCCGTCTATGGCTACACCTTC. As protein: CASSPIGAGGSALTPVYGYTF. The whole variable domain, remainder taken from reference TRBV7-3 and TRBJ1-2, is GAGVSQTPSNKVTEKGKYVELRCDPISGHTALYWYRQSLGQGPEFLIYFQGTGAADDSGLPNDRFFAVRPEGSVSTLKIQRTERGDSAVYLCASSPIGAGGSALTPVYGYTFGSGTRLTVV.

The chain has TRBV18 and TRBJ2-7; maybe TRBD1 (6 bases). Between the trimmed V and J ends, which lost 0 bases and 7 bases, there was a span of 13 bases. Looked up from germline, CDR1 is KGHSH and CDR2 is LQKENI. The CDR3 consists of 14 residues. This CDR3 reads CASSPPQGLREQYF. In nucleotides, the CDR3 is TGTGCCAGCTCACCACCGCAGGGGCTAAGAGAGCAGTACTTC.

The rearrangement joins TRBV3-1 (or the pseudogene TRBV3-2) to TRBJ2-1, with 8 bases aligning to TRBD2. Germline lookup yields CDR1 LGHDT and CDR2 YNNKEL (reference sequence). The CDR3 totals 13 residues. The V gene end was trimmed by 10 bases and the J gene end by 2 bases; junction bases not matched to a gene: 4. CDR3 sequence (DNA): TGTGCCACGGGGGGGATCCCCTACAATGAGCAGTTCTTC. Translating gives CATGGIPYNEQFF.

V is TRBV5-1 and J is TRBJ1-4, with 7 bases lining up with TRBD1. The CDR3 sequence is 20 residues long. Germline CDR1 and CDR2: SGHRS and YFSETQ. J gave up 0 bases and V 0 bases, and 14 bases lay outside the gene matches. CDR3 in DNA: TGCGCCAGCAGCTTGGGGACCGGGACAGCGGCCCGATCAACTAATGAAAAACTGTTTTTT. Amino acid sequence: CASSLGTGTAARSTNEKLFF.

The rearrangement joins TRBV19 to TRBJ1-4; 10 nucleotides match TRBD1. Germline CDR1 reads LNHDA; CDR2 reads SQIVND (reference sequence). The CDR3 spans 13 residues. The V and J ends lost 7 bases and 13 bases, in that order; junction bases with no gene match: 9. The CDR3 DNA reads TGTGCCAGTACCCGGACAGGGGGGGGCGGACTGTTTTTT. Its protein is CASTRTGGGGLFF.

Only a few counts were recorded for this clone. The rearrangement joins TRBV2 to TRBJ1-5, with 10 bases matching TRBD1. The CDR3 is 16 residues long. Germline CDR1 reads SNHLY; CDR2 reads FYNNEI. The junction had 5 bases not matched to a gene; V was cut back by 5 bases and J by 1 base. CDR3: CASSRQGARSNQPQHF. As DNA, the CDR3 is TGTGCCAGCAGTCGACAGGGGGCGCGGAGCAATCAGCCCCAGCATTTT.

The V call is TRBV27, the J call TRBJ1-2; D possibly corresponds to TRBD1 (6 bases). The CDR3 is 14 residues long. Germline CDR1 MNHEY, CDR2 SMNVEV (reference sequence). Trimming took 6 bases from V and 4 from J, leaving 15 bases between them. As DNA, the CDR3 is TGTGCCAGCAGAGCAGGGGTAGTTAGCTATGGCTACACCTTC. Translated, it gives CASRAGVVSYGYTF.

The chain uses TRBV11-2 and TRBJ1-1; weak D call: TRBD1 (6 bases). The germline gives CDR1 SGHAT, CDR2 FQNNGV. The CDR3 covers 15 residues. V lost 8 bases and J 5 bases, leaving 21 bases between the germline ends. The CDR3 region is CASGQGKPQGTEAFF. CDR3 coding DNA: TGTGCCAGCGGACAAGGAAAACCCCAGGGGACTGAAGCTTTCTTT.

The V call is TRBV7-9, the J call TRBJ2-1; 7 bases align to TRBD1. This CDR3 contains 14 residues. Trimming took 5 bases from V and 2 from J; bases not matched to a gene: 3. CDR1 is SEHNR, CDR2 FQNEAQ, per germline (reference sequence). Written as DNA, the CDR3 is TGTGCCAGCAGCCGGGACAGCGCCTACAATGAGCAGTTCTTC. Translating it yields CASSRDSAYNEQFF.

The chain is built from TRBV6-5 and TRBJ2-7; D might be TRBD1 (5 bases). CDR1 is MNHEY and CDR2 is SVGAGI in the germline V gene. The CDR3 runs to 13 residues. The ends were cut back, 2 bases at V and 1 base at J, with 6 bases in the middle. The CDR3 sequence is CASSYPGSYEQYF. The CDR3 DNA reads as TGTGCCAGCAGTTACCCAGGGTCCTACGAGCAGTACTTC.

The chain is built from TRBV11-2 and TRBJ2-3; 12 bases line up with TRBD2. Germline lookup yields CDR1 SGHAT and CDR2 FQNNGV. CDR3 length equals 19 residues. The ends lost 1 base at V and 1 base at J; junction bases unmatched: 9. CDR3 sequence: CASSLAPSGGARGTDTQYF. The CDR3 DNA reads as TGTGCCAGCAGCTTAGCCCCTAGCGGGGGGGCGAGGGGCACAGATACGCAGTATTTT. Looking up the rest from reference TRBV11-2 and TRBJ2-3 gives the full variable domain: EAGVAQSPRYKIIEKRQSVAFWCNPISGHATLYWYQQILGQGPKLLIQFQNNGVVDDSQLPKDRFSAERLKGVDSTLKIQPAKLEDSAVYLCASSLAPSGGARGTDTQYFGPGTRLTVL.

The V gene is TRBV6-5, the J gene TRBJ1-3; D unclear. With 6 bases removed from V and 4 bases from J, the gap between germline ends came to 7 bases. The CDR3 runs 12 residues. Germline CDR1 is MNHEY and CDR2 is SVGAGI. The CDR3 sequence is CASSLPGNTIYF. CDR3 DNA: TGTGCCAGCAGCCTCCCGGGAAACACCATATATTTT.

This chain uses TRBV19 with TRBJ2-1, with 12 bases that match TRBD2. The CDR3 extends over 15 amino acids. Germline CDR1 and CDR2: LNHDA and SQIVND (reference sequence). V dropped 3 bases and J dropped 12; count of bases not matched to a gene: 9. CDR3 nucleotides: TGTGCCAGTAGTATTCTAGCGGGGGGGTACTCCGGGCAGTTCTTC. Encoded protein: CASSILAGGYSGQFF.

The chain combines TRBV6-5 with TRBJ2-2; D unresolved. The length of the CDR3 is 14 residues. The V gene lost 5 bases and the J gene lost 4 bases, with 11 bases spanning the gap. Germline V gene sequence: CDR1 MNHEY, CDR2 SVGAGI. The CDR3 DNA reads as TGTGCCAGCAGTCCTAGGATGGGCACCGGGGAGCTGTTTTTT. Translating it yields CASSPRMGTGELFF.

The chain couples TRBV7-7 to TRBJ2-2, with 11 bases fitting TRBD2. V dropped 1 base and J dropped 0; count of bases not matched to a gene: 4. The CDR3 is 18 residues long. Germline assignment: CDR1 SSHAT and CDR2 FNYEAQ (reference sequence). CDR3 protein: CASSLELAGATNTGELFF. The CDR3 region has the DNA TGTGCCAGCAGCTTAGAACTAGCGGGGGCCACGAACACCGGGGAGCTGTTTTTT. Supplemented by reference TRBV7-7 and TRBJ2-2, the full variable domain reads GAGVSQSPRYKVTKRGQDVTLRCDPISSHATLYWYQQALGQGPEFLTYFNYEAQPDKSGLPSDRFSAERPEGSISTLTIQRTEQRDSAMYRCASSLELAGATNTGELFFGEGSRLTVL.

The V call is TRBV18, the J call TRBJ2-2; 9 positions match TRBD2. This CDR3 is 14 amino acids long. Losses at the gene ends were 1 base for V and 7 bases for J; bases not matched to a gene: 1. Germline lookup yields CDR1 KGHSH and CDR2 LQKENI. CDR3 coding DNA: TGTGCCAGCTCACCACAGCGGGAGGACGGGGAGCTGTTTTTT. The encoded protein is CASSPQREDGELFF. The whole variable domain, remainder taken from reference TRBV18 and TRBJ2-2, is NAGVMQNPRHLVRRRGQEARLRCSPMKGHSHVYWYRQLPEEGLKFMVYLQKENIIDESGMPKERFSAEFPKEGPSILRIQQVVRGDSAAYFCASSPQREDGELFFGEGSRLTVL.

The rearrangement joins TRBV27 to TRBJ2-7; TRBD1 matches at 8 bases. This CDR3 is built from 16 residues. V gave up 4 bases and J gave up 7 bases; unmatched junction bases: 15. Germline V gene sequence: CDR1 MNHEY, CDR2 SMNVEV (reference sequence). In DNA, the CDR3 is TGTGCCAGCAGTTCCGGCGGCCGGACAGGGCTGCGGGAGCAGTACTTC. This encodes CASSSGGRTGLREQYF.

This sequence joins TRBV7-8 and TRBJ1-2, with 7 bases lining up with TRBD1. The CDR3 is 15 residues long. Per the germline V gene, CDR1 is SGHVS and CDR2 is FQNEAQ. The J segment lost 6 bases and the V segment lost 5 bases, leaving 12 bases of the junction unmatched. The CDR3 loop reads CASSLGWDSRDGYTF. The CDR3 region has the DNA TGTGCCAGCAGCCTAGGATGGGACAGTAGGGATGGCTACACCTTC.

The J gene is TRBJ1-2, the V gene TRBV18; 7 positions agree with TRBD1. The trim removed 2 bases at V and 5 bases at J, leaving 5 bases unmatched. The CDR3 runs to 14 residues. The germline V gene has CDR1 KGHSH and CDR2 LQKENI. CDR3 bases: TGTGCCAGCTCACCAGGGACAGCCCAGTATGGCTACACCTTC. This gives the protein CASSPGTAQYGYTF.

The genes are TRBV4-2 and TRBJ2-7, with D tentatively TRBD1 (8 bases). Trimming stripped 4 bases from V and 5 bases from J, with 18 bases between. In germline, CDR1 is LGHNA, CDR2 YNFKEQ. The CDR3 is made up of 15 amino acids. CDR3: CASSLPSGQGDEQYF. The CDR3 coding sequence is TGTGCCAGCAGCCTCCCTAGCGGACAGGGAGACGAGCAGTACTTC.

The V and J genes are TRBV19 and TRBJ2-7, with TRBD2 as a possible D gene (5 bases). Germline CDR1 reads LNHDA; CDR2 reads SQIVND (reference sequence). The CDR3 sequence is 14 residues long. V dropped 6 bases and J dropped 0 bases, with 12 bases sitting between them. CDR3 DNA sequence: TGTGCCAGTAGCCCCGGACTGAGCTCCTACGAGCAGTACTTC. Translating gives CASSPGLSSYEQYF.

CDR3 protein: CASSQDSRANEKLFF. CDR3 sequence (DNA): TGCGCCAGCAGCCAAGATTCCAGGGCTAATGAAAAACTGTTTTTT. The chain couples TRBV4-3 to TRBJ1-4, with D possibly matching TRBD1 (5 bases). The CDR3 has 15 amino acids. V lost 0 bases, J lost 3 bases, and 8 bases lay in between. Germline assignment: CDR1 LGHNA and CDR2 YSLEER.